This T cell receptor beta chain originates from a study of immune evolution from preneoplasia to lung adenocarcinoma. Regarding the study as a whole: From normal lung to invasive adenocarcinoma, top clone frequencies appeared to decrease. Normal lung had highest clonality; later lesions appeared denser, more diverse.

This CDR3 has 15 residues. V lost 9 bases, J lost 2 bases, and 18 bases lay in between. CDR1 is SGHNT, CDR2 YENEEA, per germline. With regard to this clone: The antigen is not known.

Produced via immunoSEQ multiplex PCR; TCRdb's table is partial and in-frame only. The sample shows roughly 4,500 clones, around 88% of them seen only once. The sequence was obtained from a person aged 55-80 years with lung adenocarcinoma. This chain connects TRBV11-3 to TRBJ2-3; D is uncertain. Specimen: FFPE lung adenocarcinoma in situ tissue. Here the CDR3 reads CASSRTARDTDTQYF. The DNA for the CDR3 is TGTGCCAGTTCTCGGACGGCGCGCGACACAGATACGCAGTATTTT.